A selection of T cell receptor beta chains follows, all from one sample in a study of blood T cell repertoires in COVID-19. Libraries were prepared by immunoSEQ multiplex PCR; TCRdb keeps only in-frame clonotypes and omits some of them. The repertoire holds about 170,000 clones, with 85% to 95% as singletons. The sequencing sample was made of peripheral blood. These receptors all come from a woman aged 45-65 years with acute or convalescent COVID-19. CDR3s include the opening cysteine and the closing phenylalanine or tryptophan. Fields, in order: CDR3 length, J gene, V gene, D gene, clone size, CDR3 DNA, CDR3 protein. D genes are given only for firm matches. Some rows have no size entry. The others give once, few or many, or a class for an expanded clone.

16,TRBJ1-6,TRBV5-1,-,once,TGCGCCAGCAGCTTGGAGGCGGGGGCGGGTGGTTCACCCCTCCACTTT,CASSLEAGAGGSPLHF
14,TRBJ2-3,TRBV19,-,-,TGTGCCAGTAGTACCTTAACTAGCACAGATACGCAGTATTTT,CASSTLTSTDTQYF
18,TRBJ1-2,TRBV28,-,-,TGTGCCAGCAGTTTGGTCGGACAGCCCGGCGTGGTTAACTATGGCTACACCTTC,CASSLVGQPGVVNYGYTF
16,TRBJ2-1,TRBV6-4,-,-,TGTGCCAGCAGTACCTTCTGGTACAGGGCCTACAATGAGCAGTTCTTC,CASSTFWYRAYNEQFF
15,TRBJ2-3,TRBV5-1,TRBD1,-,TGCGCCAGCAGCCCCGGGACAGGCCTCACAGATACGCAGTATTTT,CASSPGTGLTDTQYF
16,TRBJ1-6,TRBV6-5,TRBD1,-,TGTGCCAGCAGTTCCCACCGGGACAGGGTAAATTCACCCCTCCACTTT,CASSSHRDRVNSPLHF
13,TRBJ2-7,TRBV19,TRBD1,once,TGTGCCAGTAGTACTAATCAGGGGGTCGAGCAGTACTTC,CASSTNQGVEQYF
13,TRBJ1-2,TRBV6-5,TRBD1,-,TGTGCCAGCAGGGCACAGGGGGACTATGGCTACACCTTC,CASRAQGDYGYTF
15,TRBJ1-1,TRBV7-2,-,-,TGTGCCAGCAGCTTAGGTTCTACGGGGTACACTGAAGCTTTCTTT,CASSLGSTGYTEAFF
16,TRBJ2-3,TRBV24-1,-,-,TGTGCCACCAGTGATACGGATAACTACGACACAGATACGCAGTATTTT,CATSDTDNYDTDTQYF
14,TRBJ1-2,TRBV4-1,-,-,TGCGCCAGCAGCCACCCTCAGGGGAACTATGGCTACACCTTC,CASSHPQGNYGYTF
16,TRBJ2-1,TRBV6-5,TRBD1,-,TGTGCCAGCAGTTACTCGAGACAGGGGCCCTACAATGAGCAGTTCTTC,CASSYSRQGPYNEQFF
12,TRBJ2-1,TRBV5-4,-,-,TGTGCCAGCAGCTTGGCAGACAATGAGCAGTTCTTC,CASSLADNEQFF